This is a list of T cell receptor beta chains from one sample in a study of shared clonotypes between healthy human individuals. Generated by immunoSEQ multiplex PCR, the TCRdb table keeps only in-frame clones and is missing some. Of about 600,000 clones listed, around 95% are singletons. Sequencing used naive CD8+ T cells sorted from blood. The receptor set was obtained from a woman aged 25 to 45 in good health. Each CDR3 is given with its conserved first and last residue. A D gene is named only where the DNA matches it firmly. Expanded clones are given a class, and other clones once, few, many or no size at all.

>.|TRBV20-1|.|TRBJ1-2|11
CSAREAYGYTF
TGCAGTGCTAGAGAAGCTTATGGCTACACCTTC
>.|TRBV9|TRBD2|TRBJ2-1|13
CASSLAGDNEQFF
TGTGCCAGCAGCCTAGCGGGGGACAATGAGCAGTTCTTC
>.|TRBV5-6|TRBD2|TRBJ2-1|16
CASRHRGSGSYNEQFF
TGTGCCAGCAGACATCGGGGTAGCGGGAGCTACAATGAGCAGTTCTTC
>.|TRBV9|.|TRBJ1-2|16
CASSADTGPDHYGYTF
TGTGCCAGCAGCGCCGATACGGGCCCCGACCACTATGGCTACACCTTC
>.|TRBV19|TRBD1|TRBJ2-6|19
CASSVRYSDRASGANVLTF
TGTGCCAGTAGTGTTAGATACTCTGACAGGGCCTCTGGGGCCAACGTCCTGACTTTC
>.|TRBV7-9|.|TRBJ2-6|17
CASSSTVNFSGANVLTF
TGTGCCAGCAGCTCCACAGTCAACTTCTCTGGGGCCAACGTCCTGACTTTC
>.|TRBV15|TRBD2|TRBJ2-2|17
CATSRELAGAPTGELFF
TGTGCCACCAGCAGGGAACTAGCGGGAGCCCCCACCGGGGAGCTGTTTTTT
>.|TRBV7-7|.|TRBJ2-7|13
CASSLWKGEEQYF
TGTGCCAGCAGCTTATGGAAAGGGGAAGAGCAGTACTTC
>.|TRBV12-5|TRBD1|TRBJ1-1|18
CASGLVSQGAGGDTEAFF
TGTGCTAGTGGTTTGGTAAGCCAGGGGGCAGGAGGGGACACTGAAGCTTTCTTT
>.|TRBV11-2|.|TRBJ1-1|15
CASSLVWTVNTEAFF
TGTGCCAGCAGCTTAGTGTGGACGGTGAACACTGAAGCTTTCTTT
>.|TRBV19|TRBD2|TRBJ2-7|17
CASSIDRTPGLADEQYF
TGTGCCAGTAGTATCGACAGGACACCGGGACTAGCGGACGAGCAGTACTTC
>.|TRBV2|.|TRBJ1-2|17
CASIFNGVSGSNYGYTF
TGTGCCAGCATTTTTAATGGTGTGTCAGGATCTAACTATGGCTACACCTTC
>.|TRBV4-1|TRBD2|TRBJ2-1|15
CASSQDPGTRNEQFF
TGCGCCAGCAGCCAAGATCCCGGGACTAGGAATGAGCAGTTCTTC
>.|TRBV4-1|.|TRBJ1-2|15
CASSHPGPQSYGYTF
TGCGCCAGCAGCCACCCTGGCCCCCAATCCTATGGCTACACCTTC
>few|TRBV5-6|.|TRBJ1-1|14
CASTHWGGNTEAFF
TGTGCCAGCACCCACTGGGGAGGGAACACTGAAGCTTTCTTT
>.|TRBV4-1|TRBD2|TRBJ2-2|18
CASSQGPLLAGYTGELFF
TGCGCCAGCAGCCAAGGTCCCCTTCTAGCGGGGTACACCGGGGAGCTGTTTTTT
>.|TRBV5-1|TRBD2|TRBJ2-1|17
CASRHTSGGLSYNEQFF
TGCGCCAGCAGACATACTAGCGGGGGACTCTCCTACAATGAGCAGTTCTTC
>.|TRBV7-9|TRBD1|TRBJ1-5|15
CASSLGWDRNQPQHF
TGTGCCAGCAGCTTAGGGTGGGACAGGAATCAGCCCCAGCATTTT
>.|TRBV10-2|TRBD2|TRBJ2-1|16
CASSESTAGEGNEQFF
TGCGCCAGCAGTGAGTCGACGGCGGGAGAGGGCAATGAGCAGTTCTTC
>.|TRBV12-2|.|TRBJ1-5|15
CASRPGTLKNQPQHF
TGTGCAAGTCGCCCCGGGACACTTAAGAATCAGCCCCAGCATTTT
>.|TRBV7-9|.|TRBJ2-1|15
CASSLAVGTYNEQFF
TGTGCCAGCAGCTTAGCCGTCGGGACTTACAATGAGCAGTTCTTC
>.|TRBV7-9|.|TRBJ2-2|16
CASSLEGGKYTGELFF
TGTGCCAGCAGCTTAGAGGGCGGGAAGTACACCGGGGAGCTGTTTTTT
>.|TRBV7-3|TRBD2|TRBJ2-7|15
CASSPTSGSTYEQYF
TGTGCCAGCAGCCCCACTAGCGGGAGCACCTACGAGCAGTACTTC
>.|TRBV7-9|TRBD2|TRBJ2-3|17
CASSPLSGTSFTDTQYF
TGTGCCAGCAGCCCACTCTCCGGGACTAGCTTCACAGATACGCAGTATTTT
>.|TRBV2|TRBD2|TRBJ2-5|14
CASSDPGGPGTQYF
TGTGCCAGCAGTGATCCGGGAGGGCCCGGGACCCAGTACTTC
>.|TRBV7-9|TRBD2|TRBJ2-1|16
CASSPLAGPPANEQFF
TGTGCCAGCAGCCCCCTAGCGGGGCCTCCTGCGAATGAGCAGTTCTTC
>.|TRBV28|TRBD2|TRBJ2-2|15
CASNLLAGGAGELFF
TGTGCCAGCAACCTTCTAGCGGGAGGCGCCGGGGAGCTGTTTTTT
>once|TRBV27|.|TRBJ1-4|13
CASSLRQPEKLFF
TGTGCCAGCAGTTTAAGGCAACCGGAAAAACTGTTTTTT
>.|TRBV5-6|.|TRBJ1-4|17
CASSLRQAARYNGKLFF
TGTGCCAGCAGCTTGCGACAGGCGGCTCGCTATAATGGAAAACTGTTTTTT
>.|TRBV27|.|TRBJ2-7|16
CASSLSRGSGSYEQYF
TGTGCCAGCAGTTTATCGAGGGGAAGCGGATCCTACGAGCAGTACTTC
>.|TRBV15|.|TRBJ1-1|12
CATSNRNTEAFF
TGTGCCACCAGTAACAGGAACACTGAAGCTTTCTTT
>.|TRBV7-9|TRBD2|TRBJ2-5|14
CASSPSGGGETQYF
TGTGCCAGCAGCCCATCGGGGGGAGGGGAGACCCAGTACTTC
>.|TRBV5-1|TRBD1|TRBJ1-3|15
CASSVDRTSGNTIYF
TGCGCCAGCAGCGTGGACAGGACCTCCGGAAACACCATATATTTT
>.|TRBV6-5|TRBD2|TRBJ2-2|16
CASSYLLAGHTGELFF
TGTGCCAGCAGTTACCTTTTAGCGGGGCACACCGGGGAGCTGTTTTTT
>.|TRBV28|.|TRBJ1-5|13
CASHAPGNQPQHF
TGTGCCAGCCACGCCCCGGGCAATCAGCCCCAGCATTTT
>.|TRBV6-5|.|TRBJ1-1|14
CASSYGGMNTEAFF
TGTGCCAGCAGTTACGGGGGGATGAACACTGAAGCTTTCTTT
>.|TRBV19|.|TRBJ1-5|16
CASSHPQTGPRQPQHF
TGTGCCAGTAGTCACCCGCAGACGGGGCCTCGTCAGCCCCAGCATTTT
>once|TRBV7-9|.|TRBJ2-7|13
CASSFGQTYEQYF
TGTGCCAGCAGCTTCGGACAGACCTACGAGCAGTACTTC
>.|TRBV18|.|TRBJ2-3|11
CASSPGPPQYF
TGTGCCAGCTCACCGGGCCCCCCGCAGTATTTT
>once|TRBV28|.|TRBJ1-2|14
CASSDRTPLYGYTF
TGTGCCAGCAGTGACAGGACTCCTCTCTATGGCTACACCTTC
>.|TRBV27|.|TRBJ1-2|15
CASRNGGYRNYGYTF
TGTGCCAGCAGAAACGGGGGTTATCGAAACTATGGCTACACCTTC
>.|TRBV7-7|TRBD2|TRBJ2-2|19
CASSLALTSGSPSTGELFF
TGTGCCAGCAGCTTAGCTTTGACTAGCGGGAGCCCCTCGACCGGGGAGCTGTTTTTT
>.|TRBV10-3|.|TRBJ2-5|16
CAISEITGTLQETQYF
TGTGCCATCAGTGAGATCACCGGGACGCTCCAAGAGACCCAGTACTTC
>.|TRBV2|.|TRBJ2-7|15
CASSEVKGTTYEQYF
TGTGCCAGCAGTGAAGTCAAAGGCACAACCTACGAGCAGTACTTC
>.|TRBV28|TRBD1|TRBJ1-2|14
CASSFGQGLYGYTF
TGTGCCAGCAGTTTTGGACAGGGACTCTATGGCTACACCTTC
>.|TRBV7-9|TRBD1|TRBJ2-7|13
CASSPGQGSAQYF
TGTGCCAGCAGCCCCGGACAGGGGAGTGCGCAGTACTTC
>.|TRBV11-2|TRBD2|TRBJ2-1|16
CASSPEGLVPYNEQFF
TGTGCCAGCAGCCCCGAGGGACTAGTCCCCTACAATGAGCAGTTCTTC
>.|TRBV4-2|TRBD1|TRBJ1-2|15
CASSQDTGTVYGYTF
TGTGCCAGCAGCCAAGATACAGGGACAGTCTATGGCTACACCTTC
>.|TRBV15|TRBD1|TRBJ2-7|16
CATSGSRDRGFYEQYF
TGTGCCACCAGCGGTAGTAGGGACAGGGGGTTCTACGAGCAGTACTTC
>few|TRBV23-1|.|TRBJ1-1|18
CASGPTPGHTPMNTEAFF
TGCGCCAGCGGTCCGACTCCGGGACACACCCCTATGAACACTGAAGCTTTCTTT